This section outlines one TCR beta chain sequence together with its context. The sample belongs to a study of blood T cell repertoires in COVID-19. CDR1 is KGHSH, CDR2 LQKENI, per germline. V shed 3 bases and J shed 0 bases, with 9 bases lying between them. The CDR3 sequence is 15 residues long. Sequencing was performed with immunoSEQ multiplex PCR; in TCRdb, only in-frame clones are kept and a portion is missing. This table has approximately 76,000 clones, around four fifths appearing once. J is TRBJ2-1 and V is TRBV18, with D possibly being TRBD2 (5 bases). The sample comprised peripheral blood. The sequence was collected from a man older than 75 with active or convalescent COVID-19. CDR3 region: CASSPQRSSYNEQFF. CDR3 sequence (DNA): TGTGCCAGCTCACCGCAGCGGAGCTCCTACAATGAGCAGTTCTTC.